Reported below is one T cell receptor beta chain. Its cognate antigen is unknown. V was shortened by 5 bases and J by 5 bases, with 7 bases between the two germline ends. Germline V lookup: CDR1 SGHAT, CDR2 FQDESV (reference sequence). There are 13 residues in the CDR3. These data are taken from a study of cytomegalovirus exposure and HLA in healthy donors. Across the whole study: Of the donors genotyped, several hundred in all, 80% to 85% fell in the Caucasian-associated ancestry cluster.

The PCR ran on 60 Vbeta and 13 Jbeta primers. Generated by immunoSEQ multiplex PCR, the TCRdb table keeps only in-frame clones and is missing some. Found here are 150,000 or so clones, 73% of them singletons; the top ten hold 1.5% to 2%. Points from the study as a whole: Among TCR sequences, most were rare, though some public TCRs appeared in many donors. Fewer N-insertions (relative to the approximately 670-donor mean) were reportedly seen in an Asian-associated ancestry cluster in a later analysis.

Sequencing was done on a sample of PBMCs. The rearrangement links TRBV11-1 to TRBJ1-6, with no clear D. The sequence was obtained from a woman aged 18 to 35 in good health and CMV-seronegative. The CDR3 is CASSNFHNSPLHF. CDR3 nucleotides: TGTGCCAGCAGCAACTTCCATAATTCACCCCTCCACTTT.